This entry describes one TCR beta chain. The CDR3 is made up of 15 amino acids. Trimming took 4 bases from V and 0 from J; bases not matched to a gene: 7. Germline lookup yields CDR1 SQVTM and CDR2 ANQGSEA. This sample was taken from a study of patients and donors after allogeneic stem cell transplantation. MiXCR, run by TCRdb on the RT-PCR reads, gives a single entry per CDR3 protein. The repertoire consists of about 410,000 distinct CDR3 sequences, with around 16% occurring once and the leading ten covering less than 8.5%. V gene TRBV29-1 combines with J gene TRBJ2-3; TRBD2 agrees at 7 bases. The sequence was collected from a human donor who was either an allogeneic HSCT recipient or a stem cell or donor lymphocyte infusion donor (not recorded which). It is not recorded whose cells these are; they may come from a transplant donor. The specimen sequenced was blood, either unsorted or a sorted T cell fraction (not recorded which). In nucleotides, the CDR3 is TGCAGCGTTGGGCGGGGGTTAACTAGCACAGATACGCAGTATTTT. Its protein product is CSVGRGLTSTDTQYF.